Listed below are T cell receptor beta chains from one sample, sequenced in a study of cytomegalovirus exposure and HLA in healthy donors. TCRdb keeps only in-frame clones here, not all; method: immunoSEQ multiplex PCR. The table records 130,000 or so clones, approximately 65% of them present only once. Sequencing used PBMCs. All receptors derive from a man between 18 and 29 years old in good health and CMV-seronegative. The CDR3 runs from the conserved cysteine through the conserved F or W. D genes are given only for firm matches. Expanded clones are given a class, and other clones once, few, many or no size at all.

>-|TRBV7-2|-|TRBJ2-1
CASSLTPGASSYNEQFF
TGTGCCAGCAGCTTAACTCCAGGGGCAAGCTCCTACAATGAGCAGTTCTTC
>-|TRBV28|-|TRBJ1-1
CASSSGNTEAFF
TGTGCCAGCAGTTCAGGGAACACTGAAGCTTTCTTT
>-|TRBV30|-|TRBJ1-1
CASHRGGDTEAFF
TGTGCATCCCACCGGGGGGGAGACACTGAAGCTTTCTTT
>-|TRBV7-2|TRBD1|TRBJ2-2
CASSSRQGWGELFF
TGTGCCAGCAGCTCCCGACAGGGGTGGGGGGAGCTGTTTTTT
>few|TRBV30|-|TRBJ1-2
CAFFQGLGGYTF
TGTGCCTTCTTTCAGGGGTTGGGTGGCTACACCTTC
>-|TRBV19|-|TRBJ2-7
CASSIGSLLYEQYF
TGTGCCAGTAGTATAGGTAGCCTCCTCTACGAGCAGTACTTC
>-|TRBV27|-|TRBJ1-5
CASSLYPGLGQPQHF
TGTGCCAGCAGTTTATATCCAGGGTTGGGTCAGCCCCAGCATTTT
>-|TRBV7-2|-|TRBJ1-5
CASRRGPNQPQHF
TGTGCCAGCAGGAGAGGCCCGAATCAGCCCCAGCATTTT
>few|TRBV27|TRBD1|TRBJ1-5
CASSPTGGEPQHF
TGTGCCAGCAGTCCGACAGGGGGCGAACCCCAGCATTTT
>-|TRBV5-1|-|TRBJ2-7
CASSLGGRLYEQYF
TGCGCCAGCAGCTTGGGGGGGCGACTCTACGAGCAGTACTTC
>-|TRBV4-3|TRBD2|TRBJ2-7
CASSQDVGQRGTYEQYF
TGCGCCAGCAGCCAAGATGTTGGACAGCGGGGGACCTACGAGCAGTACTTC
>-|TRBV2|-|TRBJ2-1
CASSEEYIGQFSYNEQFF
TGTGCCAGCAGTGAAGAGTATATAGGACAGTTCTCCTACAATGAGCAGTTCTTC
>few|TRBV27|TRBD2|TRBJ2-7
CASSFAPGGNYEQYF
TGTGCCAGCAGTTTCGCCCCGGGGGGGAACTACGAGCAGTACTTC
>-|TRBV5-1|-|TRBJ1-3
CASSFSGASGNTIYF
TGCGCCAGCAGCTTCTCAGGGGCCTCTGGAAACACCATATATTTT
>once|TRBV5-1|TRBD2|TRBJ2-7
CASSSRLAGGPSYEQYF
TGCGCCAGCAGCTCCCGTCTAGCGGGAGGGCCCTCCTACGAGCAGTACTTC
>few|TRBV28|TRBD2|TRBJ2-1
CASSLSASGGSRQFF
TGTGCCAGCAGTTTATCGGCTAGCGGGGGCAGTAGACAGTTCTTC
>once|TRBV10-3|-|TRBJ1-2
CAISSGLNYGYTF
TGTGCCATCAGCTCGGGACTGAACTATGGCTACACCTTC
>-|TRBV2|-|TRBJ1-5
CASSGARRNQPQHF
TGTGCCAGCAGTGGGGCCCGTCGGAATCAGCCCCAGCATTTT
>once|TRBV7-9|-|TRBJ1-2
CASSSAGARGYTF
TGTGCCAGCAGCTCAGCAGGGGCTCGGGGCTACACCTTC
>-|TRBV5-6|-|TRBJ2-5
CASSFPGETQYF
TGTGCCAGCAGCTTTCCTGGCGAGACCCAGTACTTC
>few|TRBV28|-|TRBJ2-7
CASSLYWTSGEEGSYEQYF
TGTGCCAGCAGTTTATATTGGACCTCGGGAGAGGAGGGCTCCTACGAGCAGTACTTC
>-|TRBV28|TRBD2|TRBJ2-5
CASSLLAGAKTQYF
TGTGCCAGCAGTCTTCTAGCGGGAGCAAAGACCCAGTACTTC
>-|TRBV6-6|TRBD2|TRBJ2-7
CASSPGGGAGEQYF
TGTGCCAGCAGCCCTGGGGGAGGGGCTGGAGAGCAGTACTTC
>-|TRBV18|TRBD1|TRBJ2-2
CASQTGLTGELFF
TGTGCCAGTCAGACAGGGCTCACCGGGGAGCTGTTTTTT
>few|TRBV4-2|TRBD1|TRBJ2-4
CASSQPGQGAGFAKNIQYF
TGTGCCAGCAGCCAACCGGGACAGGGGGCGGGTTTTGCCAAAAACATTCAGTACTTC
>once|TRBV30|-|TRBJ2-7
CAWGERGGEQYF
TGTGCCTGGGGAGAAAGGGGTGGCGAGCAGTACTTC
>-|TRBV7-2|-|TRBJ1-2
CASSSLFLGNTF
TGTGCCAGCAGTTCATTATTTCTCGGGAACACCTTC
>-|TRBV4-3|-|TRBJ2-3
CASSQEGGSPDTQYF
TGCGCCAGCAGCCAAGAGGGTGGGAGCCCAGATACGCAGTATTTT
>-|TRBV11-2|-|TRBJ2-1
CASSPTRREQFF
TGTGCCAGCAGCCCCACCCGGCGGGAGCAGTTCTTC
>-|TRBV29-1|-|TRBJ1-1
CSLGQPNTEAFF
TGCAGCCTAGGACAGCCGAACACTGAAGCTTTCTTT
>-|TRBV30|TRBD1|TRBJ2-7
CAWSVQGYEQYF
TGTGCCTGGAGTGTACAGGGGTACGAGCAGTACTTC
>-|TRBV19|-|TRBJ2-7
CASSGSRSAYEQYF
TGTGCCAGTAGTGGCAGCAGGTCTGCCTACGAGCAGTACTTC
>-|TRBV30|TRBD1|TRBJ2-7
CAWSALRQGGEQYF
TGTGCCTGGAGTGCGTTGAGACAGGGGGGCGAGCAGTACTTC
>-|TRBV18|TRBD1|TRBJ2-3
CASSQGGLADTQYF
TGTGCCAGCTCACAAGGGGGCCTAGCAGATACGCAGTATTTT
>few|TRBV2|TRBD2|TRBJ2-1
CASNRGLAEYNEQFF
TGTGCCAGCAACCGGGGACTAGCGGAGTACAATGAGCAGTTCTTC
>once|TRBV7-6|TRBD2|TRBJ2-3
CASSSQMGGRGGRPQYF
TGTGCCAGCAGCTCCCAGATGGGCGGGAGAGGTGGTAGGCCGCAGTATTTT
>-|TRBV19|-|TRBJ1-1
CASSIAGTRNTEAFF
TGTGCCAGTAGTATAGCGGGGACAAGGAACACTGAAGCTTTCTTT
>-|TRBV5-1|TRBD2|TRBJ2-5
CASSLLTSGKETQYF
TGCGCCAGCAGCTTGCTGACTAGCGGGAAAGAGACCCAGTACTTC
>-|TRBV5-1|-|TRBJ2-5
CASSLDTTQDQETQYF
TGCGCCAGCAGCTTGGACACTACACAAGACCAAGAGACCCAGTACTTC
>-|TRBV6-5|TRBD2|TRBJ2-5
CASSYPRLAGETQYF
TGTGCCAGCAGTTACCCGAGACTAGCTGGGGAGACCCAGTACTTC
>-|TRBV30|-|TRBJ1-1
CAWSVAAGVRGTEAFF
TGTGCCTGGAGTGTGGCGGCGGGGGTGAGGGGCACTGAAGCTTTCTTT
>-|TRBV28|-|TRBJ1-5
CASDGRGVGQPQHF
TGTGCCAGCGACGGACGGGGTGTTGGTCAGCCCCAGCATTTT
>-|TRBV12-5|TRBD1|TRBJ2-3
CASARTGGDTQYF
TGTGCTAGTGCTCGGACAGGGGGGGATACGCAGTATTTT
>-|TRBV2|TRBD2|TRBJ2-1
CASSDSGGAYILYNEQFF
TGTGCCAGCAGCGATAGCGGGGGGGCCTATATACTCTACAATGAGCAGTTCTTC
>-|TRBV5-4|TRBD1|TRBJ2-1
CTSSLQGNFGNEQFF
TGTACCAGCAGCCTACAGGGGAATTTCGGCAATGAGCAGTTCTTC
>once|TRBV13|TRBD2|TRBJ2-7
CASSLGGEGRGSYEQYF
TGTGCCAGCAGCTTAGGCGGGGAGGGCCGGGGATCCTACGAGCAGTACTTC
>-|TRBV5-4|TRBD1|TRBJ1-6
CASSLARGDNSPLHF
TGTGCCAGCAGCTTGGCCAGGGGGGACAATTCACCCCTCCACTTT
>once|TRBV4-1|TRBD1|TRBJ2-5
CASSLGQGHQETQYF
TGCGCCAGCAGCCTGGGACAGGGGCACCAAGAGACCCAGTACTTC
>-|TRBV14|TRBD2|TRBJ2-7
CASSPGTTLFKQYF
TGTGCCAGCAGCCCTGGGACTACCCTCTTCAAGCAGTACTTC
>few|TRBV6-5|-|TRBJ1-5
CASSYSGPYSNQPQHF
TGTGCCAGCAGTTACTCGGGGCCCTATAGCAATCAGCCCCAGCATTTT